Listed below are T cell receptor beta chains from one sample, sequenced in a study of blood T cell repertoires in COVID-19. Here immunoSEQ multiplex PCR was the method, and the copy in TCRdb shows in-frame clones only, minus some. The sample records 150,000 to 200,000 clones, approximately 92% being singletons. Source material: peripheral blood. The receptors were sampled from a woman between 45 and 60 years old with acute or convalescent COVID-19. CDR3s include the opening cysteine and the closing phenylalanine or tryptophan. Each record gives: V gene, clone size, D gene, J gene, CDR3 DNA, CDR3 protein. D genes are given only for firm matches. Size is stated for part of the rows, as once, few or many counts, or as a class when the clone is expanded.

TRBV15	.	TRBD1	TRBJ1-4	TGTGCCACCAGCCCTCGACAGGGGAGAGAAAAACTGTTTTTT	CATSPRQGREKLFF
TRBV11-2	.	TRBD1	TRBJ1-2	TGTGCCAGCAGCTTAACGGGACAGGGAGTGAGGGGCTACACCTTC	CASSLTGQGVRGYTF
TRBV7-3	.	.	TRBJ2-1	TGTGCCAGCAGCTCAGGAACGGGGTTCAACTCCTACAATGAGCAGTTCTTC	CASSSGTGFNSYNEQFF
TRBV11-2	.	.	TRBJ1-1	TGTGCCAGCAGCGTACAGGGTGGGAACACTGAAGCTTTCTTT	CASSVQGGNTEAFF
TRBV30	.	.	TRBJ2-1	TGTGCCTGGACCGGACTACGCGAGCAGTTCTTC	CAWTGLREQFF
TRBV28	.	TRBD1	TRBJ1-1	TGTGCCAGCAGTTTGGATGACAGGGTCCAAGCTTTCTTT	CASSLDDRVQAFF
TRBV28	.	TRBD1	TRBJ1-2	TGTGCCAGCAGTTCCGGGACAGGGGATTATGGCTACACCTTC	CASSSGTGDYGYTF
TRBV5-1	.	TRBD1	TRBJ1-2	TGCGCCAGCAGCTCCCGGCGAAGGGACAGGGGTACCTATGGCTACACCTTC	CASSSRRRDRGTYGYTF
TRBV12-3/TRBV12-4	.	.	TRBJ1-1	TGTGCCAGCAGGTGGACACAGAACACTGAAGCTTTCTTT	CASRWTQNTEAFF
TRBV3-1/TRBV3-2	.	.	TRBJ1-3	TGTGCCAGCAGCCCAGGAGACAGTGCCTGGGGCTCTGGAAACACCATATATTTT	CASSPGDSAWGSGNTIYF
TRBV5-1	.	.	TRBJ1-2	TGCGCCAGCAGGAAAGGAGGGAACTATGGCTACACCTTC	CASRKGGNYGYTF
TRBV19	few	.	TRBJ1-4	TGTGCCAGTAAATATGGCAGGGCGGTAACTAATGAAAAACTGTTTTTT	CASKYGRAVTNEKLFF
TRBV29-1	.	TRBD2	TRBJ2-1	TGCAGCGTTGAATGGGGGGGGAGCTCCTACAATGAGCAGTTCTTC	CSVEWGGSSYNEQFF
TRBV20-1	.	TRBD1	TRBJ1-2	TGCAGTGCAACAACAGGGGGTGGCTACACCTTC	CSATTGGGYTF
TRBV10-3	once	TRBD1	TRBJ1-5	TGTGCCATCAGAGGGGACAGTGGGAATCAGCCCCAGCATTTT	CAIRGDSGNQPQHF
TRBV15	.	.	TRBJ2-5	TGTGCCACCAGCAGAGATCAGCAGAGGGAAGAGACCCAGTACTTC	CATSRDQQREETQYF
TRBV5-1	.	.	TRBJ1-6	TGCGCCAGCAGCTTGGGAGCCGGGGATAATTCACCCCTCCACTTT	CASSLGAGDNSPLHF
TRBV20-1	.	TRBD2	TRBJ2-5	TGCAGTGCTAGTGGGGCTAGCGGGACCCAAGAGACCCAGTACTTC	CSASGASGTQETQYF
TRBV7-2	once	.	TRBJ2-5	TGTGCCAGCAGCTTAGGATTGGGGGGACAAGAGACCCAGTACTTC	CASSLGLGGQETQYF
TRBV20-1	.	.	TRBJ2-7	TGCAGTGCTAGGAGCGGGCACGAGCAGTACTTC	CSARSGHEQYF
TRBV18	.	.	TRBJ1-1	TGTGCCAGCTCACCTGGTTTCGGGGGTGGGATGAACACTGAAGCTTTCTTT	CASSPGFGGGMNTEAFF
TRBV15	.	.	TRBJ2-1	TGTGCCACCAGCAGAGACCGGGACATAGACAATGAGCAGTTCTTC	CATSRDRDIDNEQFF
TRBV5-1	.	.	TRBJ2-5	TGCGCCAGCAGCAGCCGTCACAGTGGGGAGACCCAGTACTTC	CASSSRHSGETQYF
TRBV15	.	.	TRBJ2-5	TGTGCCACCAGCAGAGATAAGCTATCGACCCAGTACTTC	CATSRDKLSTQYF
TRBV4-2	.	.	TRBJ2-2	TGTGCCAGCAGCCAGAGGGGGAATACCGGGGAGCTGTTTTTT	CASSQRGNTGELFF
TRBV5-1	.	.	TRBJ2-7	TGCGCCAGCAGCTTAAGGCCCGGGGGTTCCTCCTACGAGCAGTACTTC	CASSLRPGGSSYEQYF
TRBV19	once	.	TRBJ2-1	TGTGCCAGTAGTATCAGAAGAGGCGAGCAGTTCTTC	CASSIRRGEQFF
TRBV25-1	.	.	TRBJ1-2	TGTGCCAGCAGTGAATCTCAGGGTTATGGCTACACCTTC	CASSESQGYGYTF
TRBV28	.	.	TRBJ1-5	TGTGCCAGCAGTTTGAGCGGGGGTGTTCAGAGGCAGCCCCAGCATTTT	CASSLSGGVQRQPQHF
TRBV15	.	TRBD1	TRBJ2-7	TGTGCCACCAGCAGAAGACAGGGTGGCGAGCAGTACTTC	CATSRRQGGEQYF
TRBV4-2	.	.	TRBJ1-2	TGTGCCAGCAGCCAAGATTCAGGGGAAAGCGGCTACACCTTC	CASSQDSGESGYTF
TRBV19	.	.	TRBJ1-2	TGTGCCAGTAGTATAATGTCAGGGAATGGCTACACCTTC	CASSIMSGNGYTF
TRBV14	.	.	TRBJ1-1	TGTGCCAGCAGCCAGACGCAACAGTCTGGGGCTTTCTTT	CASSQTQQSGAFF
TRBV28	.	TRBD2	TRBJ2-1	TGTGCCAGCAGTTTAGGGAGGGAGGATGAGCAGTTCTTC	CASSLGREDEQFF
TRBV4-2	.	.	TRBJ1-6	TGTGCCAGCAGCCAAGAGGGGAGTGGGAATTCACCCCTCCACTTT	CASSQEGSGNSPLHF
TRBV6-2/TRBV6-3	.	.	TRBJ1-1	TGTGCCAGCAGTTTGGCAGGCGAAGCTTTCTTT	CASSLAGEAFF
TRBV7-9	.	.	TRBJ1-2	TGTGCCAGCAGCTTAACAACAGGGACCAACTATGGCTACACCTTC	CASSLTTGTNYGYTF
TRBV12-5	.	.	TRBJ2-5	TGTGCTAGTGGTTTGGCAGAAGGACAGATTGGAGAGACCCAGTACTTC	CASGLAEGQIGETQYF
TRBV6-1	.	.	TRBJ1-1	TGTGCCAGCAGTGAAGGTGAACCTAAAGCTTTCTTT	CASSEGEPKAFF
TRBV6-5	.	.	TRBJ1-3	TGTGCCAGCAGTTGGGCAGGGAGGGGAAACACCATATATTTT	CASSWAGRGNTIYF
TRBV5-6	.	TRBD1	TRBJ2-7	TGTGCCAGCAGCTTGGCAATTCGGGACAGGGTCTCCTACGAGCAGTACTTC	CASSLAIRDRVSYEQYF
TRBV19	.	TRBD1	TRBJ1-6	TGTGCCAGTAGTTCACCCGGACAGGGATCAATCTCCTATAATTCACCCCTCCACTTT	CASSSPGQGSISYNSPLHF
TRBV4-2	.	.	TRBJ1-1	TGTGCCAGCAGCCAAGAATTTAGACAGAACACTGAAGCTTTCTTT	CASSQEFRQNTEAFF
TRBV27	.	.	TRBJ1-5	TGTGCCAGCAGTTTATCGAGGGCAGATCAGCCCCAGCATTTT	CASSLSRADQPQHF
TRBV18	.	TRBD1	TRBJ2-1	TGTGCCAGCTCACCACTTGAACAGGGGGTGGCCTCCTCCAATGAGCAGTTCTTC	CASSPLEQGVASSNEQFF
TRBV2	.	.	TRBJ2-4	TGTGCCAGCAGTGAGCAGGGCTCCAAAAACATTCAGTACTTC	CASSEQGSKNIQYF
TRBV6-5	.	.	TRBJ1-4	TGTGCCAGCAGTTACCGAGGAGCTAATGAAAAACTGTTTTTT	CASSYRGANEKLFF
TRBV5-1	.	TRBD1	TRBJ2-5	TGCGCCAGCAGCGGGTCGACAGGGGGCGGCGAGACCCAGTACTTC	CASSGSTGGGETQYF
TRBV27	.	.	TRBJ2-7	TGTGCCAGCAGGGATGGACAGTATTACGAGCAGTACTTC	CASRDGQYYEQYF
TRBV6-5	.	.	TRBJ1-1	TGTGCCAGCAGTTACGCCCAGGGTAAAACTTTCTTT	CASSYAQGKTFF
TRBV5-1	few	TRBD2	TRBJ2-5	TGCGCCAGCAGCTTGGGCAACGCGGGGGGCCAAGAGACCCAGTACTTC	CASSLGNAGGQETQYF
TRBV3-1/TRBV3-2	.	.	TRBJ1-6	TGTGCCAGCAGCCAAGATTGGGGGCTCGGAAATTCACCCCTCCACTTT	CASSQDWGLGNSPLHF
TRBV15	.	.	TRBJ1-1	TGTGCCACCAGCACCTCCTCCGGGAGTGAAGCTTTCTTT	CATSTSSGSEAFF
TRBV11-2	.	.	TRBJ2-7	TGTGCCAGCAGCTTAAGGGAAGGAGGGGACTACGAGCAGTACTTC	CASSLREGGDYEQYF
TRBV2	.	.	TRBJ2-1	TGTGCCAGCAGTGAAGCGCTCTTAACCGGGTCAGAACACAATGAGCAGTTCTTC	CASSEALLTGSEHNEQFF
TRBV10-3	.	TRBD2	TRBJ2-7	TGTGCCATCACGCCTAGCGGAGGGCTGGAGCAGTACTTC	CAITPSGGLEQYF
TRBV5-4	.	TRBD1	TRBJ2-7	TGTGCCAGCAGCTTGGGACAGGGAGCCTACGAGCAGTACTTC	CASSLGQGAYEQYF